These T cell receptor beta chains were read from a single sample in a study of PD-L1 blockade in urothelial cancer. Sequenced by immunoSEQ multiplex PCR; TCRdb stores in-frame clones only, minus some. Of tens of thousands of clones listed, roughly 87% are singletons. The sequencing here drew on PBMCs, taken around atezolizumab (anti-PD-L1) treatment. Every receptor here comes from a man between 65 and 80 years old with urothelial cancer. Both conserved end residues are part of each CDR3.

j_call v_call cdr3_length cdr3_aa
TRBJ2-7 TRBV13 12 CASSVQGGEQYF
TRBJ1-5 TRBV18 15 CASSPQQNSNQPQHF
TRBJ2-1 TRBV5-1 15 CASSGSINSYNEQFF
TRBJ1-1 TRBV6-6 14 CASSLSDRNTEAFF
TRBJ2-1 TRBV29-1 14 CSVEAAGGLDEQFF
TRBJ2-7 TRBV15 14 CATKPGTASYEQYF
TRBJ1-2 TRBV7-9 13 CATPANRGRGYTF
TRBJ2-3 TRBV19 16 CASSIGTSGATDTQYF
TRBJ1-2 TRBV23-1 17 CASSQSIAGQGIYGYTF
TRBJ2-7 TRBV5-1 15 CASSSGTGDNGEQYF
TRBJ2-1 TRBV11-2 16 CASSLGDRTSRNEQFF